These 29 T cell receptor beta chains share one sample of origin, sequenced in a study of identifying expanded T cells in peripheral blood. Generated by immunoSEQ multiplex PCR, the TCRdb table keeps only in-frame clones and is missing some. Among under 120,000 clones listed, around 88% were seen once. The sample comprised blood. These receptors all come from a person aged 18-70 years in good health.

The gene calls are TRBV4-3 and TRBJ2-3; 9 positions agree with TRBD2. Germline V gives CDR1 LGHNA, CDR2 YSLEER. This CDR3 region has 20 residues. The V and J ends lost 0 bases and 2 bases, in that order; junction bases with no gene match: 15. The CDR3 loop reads CASSQDSKVAGDLFTDTQYF. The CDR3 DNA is TGCGCCAGCAGCCAAGATTCTAAGGTAGCGGGGGACCTTTTCACAGATACGCAGTATTTT.

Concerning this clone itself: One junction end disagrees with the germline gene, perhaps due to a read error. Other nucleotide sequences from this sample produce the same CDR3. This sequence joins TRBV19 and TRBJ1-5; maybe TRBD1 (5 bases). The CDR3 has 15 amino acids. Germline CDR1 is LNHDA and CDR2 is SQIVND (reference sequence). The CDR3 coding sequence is TGTGCCAGTACTCCTCAGGGATTTAGCAATCAACCCCAGCATTTT. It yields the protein CASTPQGFSNQPQHF.

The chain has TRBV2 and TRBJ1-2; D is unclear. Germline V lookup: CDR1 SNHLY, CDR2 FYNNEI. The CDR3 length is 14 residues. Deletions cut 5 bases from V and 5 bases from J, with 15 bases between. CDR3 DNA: TGTGCCAGCAGTCCGAACTTATTCGGGTATGGCTACACCTTC. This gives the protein CASSPNLFGYGYTF.

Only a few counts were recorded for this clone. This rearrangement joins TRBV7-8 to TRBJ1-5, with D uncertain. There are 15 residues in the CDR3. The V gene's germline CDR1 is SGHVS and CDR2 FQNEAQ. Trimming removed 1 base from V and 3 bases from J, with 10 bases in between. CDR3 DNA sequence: TGTGCCAGCAGCTTAGAAATCATTTCCAATCAGCCCCAGCATTTT. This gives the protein CASSLEIISNQPQHF. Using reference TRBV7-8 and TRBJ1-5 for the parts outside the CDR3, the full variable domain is GAGVSQSPRYKVAKRGQDVALRCDPISGHVSLFWYQQALGQGPEFLTYFQNEAQLDKSGLPSDRFFAERPEGSVSTLKIQRTQQEDSAVYLCASSLEIISNQPQHFGDGTRLSIL.

CDR3 DNA sequence: TGTGCCATCAGTGGCGCAGGGCAAGAGACCCAGTACTTC. Its translation is CAISGAGQETQYF. The chain employs TRBV10-3 and TRBJ2-5; TRBD1 might be the D (5 bases). Trimming removed 4 bases at V and 2 bases at J, with 8 bases between. CDR1 and CDR2 (germline): ENHRY, SYGVKD. The CDR3 loop spans 13 amino acids.

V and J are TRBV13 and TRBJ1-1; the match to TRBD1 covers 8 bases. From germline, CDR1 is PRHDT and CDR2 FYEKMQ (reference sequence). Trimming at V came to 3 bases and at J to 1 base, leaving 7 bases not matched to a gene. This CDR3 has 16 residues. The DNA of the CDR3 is TGTGCCAGCAGCTTTTATTGGGACAGGCAGAACACTGAAGCTTTCTTT. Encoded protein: CASSFYWDRQNTEAFF. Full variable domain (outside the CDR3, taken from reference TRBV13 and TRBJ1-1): AAGVIQSPRHLIKEKRETATLKCYPIPRHDTVYWYQQGPGQDPQFLISFYEKMQSDKGSIPDRFSAQQFSDYHSELNMSSLELGDSALYFCASSFYWDRQNTEAFFGQGTRLTVV.

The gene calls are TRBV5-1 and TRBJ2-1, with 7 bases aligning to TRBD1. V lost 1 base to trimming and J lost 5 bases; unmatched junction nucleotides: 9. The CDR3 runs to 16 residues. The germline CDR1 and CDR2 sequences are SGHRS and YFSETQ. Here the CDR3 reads CASSLFPGQKDNEQFF. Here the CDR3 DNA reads TGCGCCAGCAGCTTGTTCCCGGGACAGAAAGACAATGAGCAGTTCTTC.

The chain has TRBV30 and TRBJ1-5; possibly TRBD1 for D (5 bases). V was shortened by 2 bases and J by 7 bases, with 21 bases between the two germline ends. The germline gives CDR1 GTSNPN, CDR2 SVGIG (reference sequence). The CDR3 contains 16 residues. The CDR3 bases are TGTGCCTGGAGTAAGAAAGGGTTGGGGGACCGACAGCCCCAGCATTTT. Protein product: CAWSKKGLGDRQPQHF.

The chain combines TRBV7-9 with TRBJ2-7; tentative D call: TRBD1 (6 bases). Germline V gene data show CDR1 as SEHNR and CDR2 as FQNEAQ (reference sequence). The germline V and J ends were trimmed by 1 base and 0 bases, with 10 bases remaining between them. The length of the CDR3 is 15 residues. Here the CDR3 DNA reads TGTGCCAGCAGCTTAGGACAGGTCCTCTCCTACGAGCAGTACTTC. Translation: CASSLGQVLSYEQYF.

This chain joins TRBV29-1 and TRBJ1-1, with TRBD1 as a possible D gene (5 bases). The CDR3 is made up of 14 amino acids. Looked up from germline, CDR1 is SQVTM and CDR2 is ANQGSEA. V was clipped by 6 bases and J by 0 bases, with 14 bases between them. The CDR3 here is CSVGALGLNTEAFF. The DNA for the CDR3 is TGCAGCGTCGGGGCCTTGGGTCTGAACACTGAAGCTTTCTTT.

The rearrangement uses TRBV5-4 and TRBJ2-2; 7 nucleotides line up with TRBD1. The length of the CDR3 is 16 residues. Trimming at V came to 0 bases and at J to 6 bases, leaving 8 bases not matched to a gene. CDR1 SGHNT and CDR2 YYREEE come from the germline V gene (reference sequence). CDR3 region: CASSLGDRGLAGELFF. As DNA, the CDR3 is TGTGCCAGCAGCTTGGGAGATAGGGGGCTGGCCGGGGAGCTGTTTTTT.

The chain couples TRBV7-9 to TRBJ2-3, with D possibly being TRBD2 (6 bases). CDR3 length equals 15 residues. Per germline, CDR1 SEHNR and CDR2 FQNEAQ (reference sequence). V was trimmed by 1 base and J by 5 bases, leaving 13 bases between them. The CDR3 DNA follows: TGTGCCAGCAGCTTAGGTCTAGCGAAGGGAGATACGCAGTATTTT. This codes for CASSLGLAKGDTQYF.

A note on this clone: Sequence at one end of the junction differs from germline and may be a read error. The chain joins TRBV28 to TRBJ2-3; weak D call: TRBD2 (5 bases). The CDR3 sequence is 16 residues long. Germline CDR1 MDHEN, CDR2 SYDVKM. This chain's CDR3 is CAGSLMGGSGTDTQYF. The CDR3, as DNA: TGTGCCGGCAGTTTAATGGGCGGGTCTGGCACAGATACGCAGTATTTT.

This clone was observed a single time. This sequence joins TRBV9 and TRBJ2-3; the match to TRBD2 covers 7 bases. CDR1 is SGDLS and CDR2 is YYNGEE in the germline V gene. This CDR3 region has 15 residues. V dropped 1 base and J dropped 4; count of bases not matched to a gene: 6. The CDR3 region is CASSVWRGSADTQYF. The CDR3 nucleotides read TGTGCCAGCAGCGTATGGCGGGGGTCTGCAGATACGCAGTATTTT.

The CDR3 is CASSLATGGWMNTEAFF. CDR3 bases: TGTGCCAGCAGCTTAGCGACAGGGGGCTGGATGAACACTGAAGCTTTCTTT. V gene TRBV7-9 combines with J gene TRBJ1-1; 10 bases map to TRBD1. Germline CDR1 SEHNR, CDR2 FQNEAQ (reference sequence). This CDR3 region has 17 residues. V shed 0 bases and J 0 bases; nucleotides not matched to a gene: 4.

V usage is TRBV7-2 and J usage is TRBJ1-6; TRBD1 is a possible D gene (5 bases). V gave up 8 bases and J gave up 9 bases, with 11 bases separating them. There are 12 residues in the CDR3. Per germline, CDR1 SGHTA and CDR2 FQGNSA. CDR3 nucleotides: TGTGCCAGCCGAGGGGAAATTTCACCCCTCCACTTT. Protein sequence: CASRGEISPLHF.

The CDR3 sequence is CASRNREGTEAFF. The CDR3 DNA follows: TGTGCCAGCAGGAACAGGGAGGGGACTGAAGCTTTCTTT. The V call is TRBV5-4, the J call TRBJ1-1, with TRBD1 as a possible D gene (6 bases). Trimming removed 5 bases at V and 5 bases at J, with 13 bases between. The CDR3 totals 13 residues. Germline values: CDR1 SGHNT, CDR2 YYREEE (reference sequence).

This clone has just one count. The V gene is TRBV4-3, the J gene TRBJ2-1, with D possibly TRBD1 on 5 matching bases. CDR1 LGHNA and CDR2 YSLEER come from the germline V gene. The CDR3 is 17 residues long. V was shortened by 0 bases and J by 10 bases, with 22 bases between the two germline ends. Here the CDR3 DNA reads TGCGCCAGCAGCCAAGAAGGGGTTGGGCGTACAGTACGAGAGCAGTTCTTC. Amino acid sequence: CASSQEGVGRTVREQFF.

CDR3 loop: CASSLGQGGTDTQYF. CDR3 DNA: TGTGCCAGCAGCTTGGGCCAGGGAGGAACAGATACGCAGTATTTT. The chain uses TRBV5-4 and TRBJ2-3; D may be TRBD2 (6 bases). This CDR3 has 15 amino acids. The V gene lost 0 bases and the J gene lost 3 bases, with 11 bases spanning the gap. Germline CDR1 reads SGHNT; CDR2 reads YYREEE (reference sequence).

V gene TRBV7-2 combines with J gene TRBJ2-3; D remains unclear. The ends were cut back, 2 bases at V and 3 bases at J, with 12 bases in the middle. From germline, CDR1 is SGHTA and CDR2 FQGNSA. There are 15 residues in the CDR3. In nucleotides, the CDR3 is TGTGCCAGCAGCTTATTTGGCGTTGAGACAGATACGCAGTATTTT. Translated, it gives CASSLFGVETDTQYF.

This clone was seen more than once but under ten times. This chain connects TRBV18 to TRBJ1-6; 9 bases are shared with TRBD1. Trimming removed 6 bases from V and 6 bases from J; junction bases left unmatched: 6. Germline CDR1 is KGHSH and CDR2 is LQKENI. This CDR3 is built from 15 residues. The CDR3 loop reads CASSLDRGSNSPLHF. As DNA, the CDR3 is TGTGCCAGCTCGCTGGACAGGGGAAGTAATTCACCCCTCCACTTT.

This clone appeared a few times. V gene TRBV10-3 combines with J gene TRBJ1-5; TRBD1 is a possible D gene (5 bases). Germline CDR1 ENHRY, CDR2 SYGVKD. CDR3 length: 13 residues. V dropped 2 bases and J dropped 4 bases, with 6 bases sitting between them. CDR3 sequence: CAISEPGNQPQHF. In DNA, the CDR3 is TGTGCCATCAGTGAGCCAGGGAATCAGCCCCAGCATTTT.

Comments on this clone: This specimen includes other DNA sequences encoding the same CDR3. The CDR3 DNA reads TGTGCCAGCAGTTTGGGCTACGAGCAGTACTTC. Translation gives CASSLGYEQYF. The gene calls are TRBV27 and TRBJ2-7; D not certain. CDR3 length: 11 residues. CDR1 and CDR2 (germline): MNHEY, SMNVEV (reference sequence). The V end lost 3 bases, the J end lost 3 bases, and 3 bases lay between the germline ends.

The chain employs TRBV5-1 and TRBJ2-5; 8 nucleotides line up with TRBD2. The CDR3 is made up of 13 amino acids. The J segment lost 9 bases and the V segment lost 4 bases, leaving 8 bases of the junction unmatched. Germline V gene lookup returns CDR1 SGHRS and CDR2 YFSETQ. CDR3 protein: CASSQGTRFAQYF. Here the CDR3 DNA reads TGCGCCAGCAGCCAGGGGACTAGGTTTGCCCAGTACTTC.

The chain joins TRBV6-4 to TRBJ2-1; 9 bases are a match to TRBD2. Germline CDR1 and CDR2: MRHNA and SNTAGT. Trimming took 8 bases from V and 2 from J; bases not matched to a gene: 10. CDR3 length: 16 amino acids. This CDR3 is CASPQTSGDTYNEQFF. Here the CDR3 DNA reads TGTGCCAGCCCTCAGACTAGCGGCGACACCTACAATGAGCAGTTCTTC.

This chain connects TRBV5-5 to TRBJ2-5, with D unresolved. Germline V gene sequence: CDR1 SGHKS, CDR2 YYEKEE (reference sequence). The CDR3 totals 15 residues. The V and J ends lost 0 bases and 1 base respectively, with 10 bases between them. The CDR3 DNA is TGTGCCAGCAGCTTGGATGTGGGAACCCAAGAGACCCAGTACTTC. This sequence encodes CASSLDVGTQETQYF.

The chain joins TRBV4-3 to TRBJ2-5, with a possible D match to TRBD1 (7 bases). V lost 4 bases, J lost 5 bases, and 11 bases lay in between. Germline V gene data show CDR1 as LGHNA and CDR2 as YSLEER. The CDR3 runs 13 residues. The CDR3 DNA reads TGCGCCAGCAGCCCACCAGGGGGGGAGACCCAGTACTTC. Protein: CASSPPGGETQYF.

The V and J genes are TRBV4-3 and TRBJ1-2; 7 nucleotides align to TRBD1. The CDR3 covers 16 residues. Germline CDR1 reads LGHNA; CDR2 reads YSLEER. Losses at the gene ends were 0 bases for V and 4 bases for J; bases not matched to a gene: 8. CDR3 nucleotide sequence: TGCGCCAGCAGCCAAGACCCAGGGGGTGGCCTCTATGGCTACACCTTC. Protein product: CASSQDPGGGLYGYTF.

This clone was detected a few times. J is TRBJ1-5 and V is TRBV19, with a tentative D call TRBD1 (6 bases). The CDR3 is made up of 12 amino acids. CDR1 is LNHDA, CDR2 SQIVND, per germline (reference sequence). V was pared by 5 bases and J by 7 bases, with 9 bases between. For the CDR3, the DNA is TGTGCCAGTAGTCTAGGGGGACAGCCCCAGCATTTT. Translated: CASSLGGQPQHF.